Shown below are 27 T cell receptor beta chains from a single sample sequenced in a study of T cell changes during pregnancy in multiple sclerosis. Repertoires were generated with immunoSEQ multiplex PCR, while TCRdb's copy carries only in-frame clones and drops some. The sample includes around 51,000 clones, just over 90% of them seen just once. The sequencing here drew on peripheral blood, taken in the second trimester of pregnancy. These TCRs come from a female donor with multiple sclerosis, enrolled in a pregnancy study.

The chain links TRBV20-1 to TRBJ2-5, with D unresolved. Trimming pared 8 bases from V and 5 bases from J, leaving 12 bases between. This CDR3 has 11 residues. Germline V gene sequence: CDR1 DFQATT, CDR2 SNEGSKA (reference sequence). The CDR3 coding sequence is TGCAGTCCACTAAAGGCGGAGACCCAGTACTTC. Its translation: CSPLKAETQYF.

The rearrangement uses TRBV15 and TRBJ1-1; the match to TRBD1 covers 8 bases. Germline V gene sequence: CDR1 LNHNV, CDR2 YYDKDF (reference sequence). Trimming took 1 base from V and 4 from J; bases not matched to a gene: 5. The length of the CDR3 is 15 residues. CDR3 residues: CATSRGSGGLTEAFF. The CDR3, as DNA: TGTGCCACCAGCAGAGGTTCAGGGGGCCTCACTGAAGCTTTCTTT.

The CDR3 loop is CASSFPTSGRGNNEQFF. For the CDR3, the DNA is TGCGCCAGCAGCTTTCCGACTAGCGGGAGGGGTAACAATGAGCAGTTCTTC. This rearrangement joins TRBV5-1 to TRBJ2-1; TRBD2 matches 14 bases. Looked up from germline, CDR1 is SGHRS and CDR2 is YFSETQ. The CDR3 consists of 17 residues. The ends lost 2 bases at V and 5 bases at J; junction bases unmatched: 6. The whole variable domain, filled in from reference TRBV5-1 and TRBJ2-1, reads KAGVTQTPRYLIKTRGQQVTLSCSPISGHRSVSWYQQTPGQGLQFLFEYFSETQRNKGNFPGRFSGRQFSNSRSEMNVSTLELGDSALYLCASSFPTSGRGNNEQFFGPGTRLTVL.

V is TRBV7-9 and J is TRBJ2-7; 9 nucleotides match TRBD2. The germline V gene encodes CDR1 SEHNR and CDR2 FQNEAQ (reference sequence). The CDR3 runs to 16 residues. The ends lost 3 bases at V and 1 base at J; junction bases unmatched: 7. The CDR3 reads CASSFSPSGTSYEQYF. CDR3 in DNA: TGTGCCAGCAGCTTCTCCCCTAGCGGGACGTCCTACGAGCAGTACTTC.

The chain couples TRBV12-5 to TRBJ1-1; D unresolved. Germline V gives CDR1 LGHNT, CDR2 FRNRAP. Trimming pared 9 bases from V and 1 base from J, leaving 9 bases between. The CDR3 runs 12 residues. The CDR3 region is CASGIENTEAFF. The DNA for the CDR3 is TGTGCTAGCGGTATAGAGAACACTGAAGCTTTCTTT.

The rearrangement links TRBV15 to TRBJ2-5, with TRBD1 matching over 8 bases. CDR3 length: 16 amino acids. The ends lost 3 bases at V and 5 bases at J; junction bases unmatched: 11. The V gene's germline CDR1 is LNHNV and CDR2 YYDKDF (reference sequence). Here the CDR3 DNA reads TGTGCCACCAGCAGGGGGGGACAGGTGGGGAGGGAGACCCAGTACTTC. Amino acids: CATSRGGQVGRETQYF.

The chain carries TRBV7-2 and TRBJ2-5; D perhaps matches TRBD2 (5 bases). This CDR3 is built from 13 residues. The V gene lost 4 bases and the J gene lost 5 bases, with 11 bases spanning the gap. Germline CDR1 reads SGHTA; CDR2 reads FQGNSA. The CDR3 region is CASSYGEGETQYF. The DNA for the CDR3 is TGTGCCAGCAGCTATGGTGAGGGCGAGACCCAGTACTTC. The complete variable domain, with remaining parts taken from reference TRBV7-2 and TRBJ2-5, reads GAGVSQSPSNKVTEKGKDVELRCDPISGHTALYWYRQSLGQGLEFLIYFQGNSAPDKSGLPSDRFSAERTGGSVSTLTIQRTQQEDSAVYLCASSYGEGETQYFGPGTRLLVL.

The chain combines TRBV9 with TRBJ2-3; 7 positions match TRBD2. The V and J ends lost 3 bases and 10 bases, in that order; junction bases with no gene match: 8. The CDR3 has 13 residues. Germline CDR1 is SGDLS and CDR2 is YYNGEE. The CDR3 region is CASSAQGLKAQYF. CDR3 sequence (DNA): TGTGCCAGCAGCGCCCAGGGACTAAAGGCGCAGTATTTT.

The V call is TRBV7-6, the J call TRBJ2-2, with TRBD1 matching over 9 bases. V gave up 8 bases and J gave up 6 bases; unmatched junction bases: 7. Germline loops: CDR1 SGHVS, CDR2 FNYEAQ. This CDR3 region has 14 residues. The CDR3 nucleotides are TGTGCCAGCCTAGACAGGGGGAAGGCCGGGGAGCTGTTTTTT. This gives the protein CASLDRGKAGELFF.

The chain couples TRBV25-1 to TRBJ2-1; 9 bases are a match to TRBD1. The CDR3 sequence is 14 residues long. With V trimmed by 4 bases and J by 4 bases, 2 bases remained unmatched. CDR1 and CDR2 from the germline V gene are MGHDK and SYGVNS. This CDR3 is CASSADRGYNEQFF. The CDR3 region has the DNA TGTGCCAGCAGTGCGGACAGGGGATACAATGAGCAGTTCTTC.

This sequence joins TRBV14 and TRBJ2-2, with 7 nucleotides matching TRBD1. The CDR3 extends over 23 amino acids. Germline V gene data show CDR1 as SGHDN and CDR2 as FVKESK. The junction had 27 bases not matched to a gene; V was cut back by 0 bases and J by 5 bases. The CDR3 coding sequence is TGTGCCAGCAGCCAAGATCGGAGTGGGAGTACGAAAAAACAGGGGACGTGGACCGGGGAGCTGTTTTTT. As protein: CASSQDRSGSTKKQGTWTGELFF.

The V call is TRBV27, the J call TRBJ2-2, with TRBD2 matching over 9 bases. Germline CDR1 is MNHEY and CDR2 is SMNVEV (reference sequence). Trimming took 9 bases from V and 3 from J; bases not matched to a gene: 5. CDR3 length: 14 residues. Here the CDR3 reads CASRLAEYTGELFF. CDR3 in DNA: TGTGCCAGTCGACTAGCGGAGTACACCGGGGAGCTGTTTTTT.

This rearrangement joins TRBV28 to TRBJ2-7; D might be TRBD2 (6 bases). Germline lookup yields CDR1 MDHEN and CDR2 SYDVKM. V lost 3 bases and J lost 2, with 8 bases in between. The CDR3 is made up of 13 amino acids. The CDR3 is CASSFSGPYEQYF. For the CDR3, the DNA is TGTGCCAGCAGTTTTAGCGGACCCTACGAGCAGTACTTC.

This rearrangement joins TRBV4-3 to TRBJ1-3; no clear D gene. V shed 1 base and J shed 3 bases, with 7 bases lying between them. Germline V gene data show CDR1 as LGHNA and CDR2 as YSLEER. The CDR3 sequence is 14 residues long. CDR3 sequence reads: CASSQAFNGNTIYF. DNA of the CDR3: TGCGCCAGCAGCCAAGCTTTTAATGGAAACACCATATATTTT.

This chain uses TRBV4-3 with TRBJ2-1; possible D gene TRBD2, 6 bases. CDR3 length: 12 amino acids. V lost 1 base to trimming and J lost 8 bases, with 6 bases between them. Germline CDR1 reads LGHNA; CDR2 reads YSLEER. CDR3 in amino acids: CASSQAGDEQFF. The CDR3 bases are TGCGCCAGCAGCCAAGCGGGAGATGAGCAGTTCTTC.

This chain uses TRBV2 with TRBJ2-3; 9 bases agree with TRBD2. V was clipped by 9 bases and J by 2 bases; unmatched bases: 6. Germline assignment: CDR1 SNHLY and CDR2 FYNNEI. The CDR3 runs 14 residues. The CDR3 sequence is CAREIAGVTDTQYF. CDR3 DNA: TGTGCCAGGGAGATAGCGGGGGTCACAGATACGCAGTATTTT.

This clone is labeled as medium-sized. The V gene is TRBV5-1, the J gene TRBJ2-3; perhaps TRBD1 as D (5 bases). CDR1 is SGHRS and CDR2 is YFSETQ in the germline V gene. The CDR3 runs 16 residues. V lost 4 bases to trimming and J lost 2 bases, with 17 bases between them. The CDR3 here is CASSLRRGGNTDTQYF. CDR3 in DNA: TGCGCCAGCAGCCTTCGAAGGGGCGGAAACACAGATACGCAGTATTTT.

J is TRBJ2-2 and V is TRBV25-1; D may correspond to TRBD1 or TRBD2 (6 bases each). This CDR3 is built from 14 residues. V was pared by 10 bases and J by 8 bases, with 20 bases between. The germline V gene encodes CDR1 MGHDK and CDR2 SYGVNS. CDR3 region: CATRTARTIGELFF. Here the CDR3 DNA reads TGTGCCACCAGGACAGCCCGGACTATAGGGGAGCTGTTTTTT.

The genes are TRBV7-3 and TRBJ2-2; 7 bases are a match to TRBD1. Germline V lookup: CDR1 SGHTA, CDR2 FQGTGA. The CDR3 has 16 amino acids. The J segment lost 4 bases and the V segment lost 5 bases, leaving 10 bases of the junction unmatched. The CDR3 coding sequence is TGTGCCAGCAGCGCTCATACAGGGGCGGGCACCGGGGAGCTGTTTTTT. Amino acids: CASSAHTGAGTGELFF.

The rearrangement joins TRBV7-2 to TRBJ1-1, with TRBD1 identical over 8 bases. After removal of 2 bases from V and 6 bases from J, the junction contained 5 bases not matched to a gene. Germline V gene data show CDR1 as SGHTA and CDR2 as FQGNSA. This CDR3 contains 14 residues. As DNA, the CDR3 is TGTGCCAGCAGCTTACCGGACAGGGTCTCTGAAGCTTTCTTT. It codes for CASSLPDRVSEAFF.

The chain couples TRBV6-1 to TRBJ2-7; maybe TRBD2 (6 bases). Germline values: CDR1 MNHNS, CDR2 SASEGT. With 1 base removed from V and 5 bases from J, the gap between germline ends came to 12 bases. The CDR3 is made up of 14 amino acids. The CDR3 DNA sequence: TGTGCCAGCAGTGAAGGGTGGCGGGGCCACGAGCAGTACTTC. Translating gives CASSEGWRGHEQYF.

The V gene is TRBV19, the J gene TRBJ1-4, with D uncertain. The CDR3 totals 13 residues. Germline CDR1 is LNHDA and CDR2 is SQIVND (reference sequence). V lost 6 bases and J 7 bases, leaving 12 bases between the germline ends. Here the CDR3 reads CASRKESGEKLFF. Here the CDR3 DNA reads TGTGCCAGTAGAAAGGAGTCTGGTGAAAAACTGTTTTTT.

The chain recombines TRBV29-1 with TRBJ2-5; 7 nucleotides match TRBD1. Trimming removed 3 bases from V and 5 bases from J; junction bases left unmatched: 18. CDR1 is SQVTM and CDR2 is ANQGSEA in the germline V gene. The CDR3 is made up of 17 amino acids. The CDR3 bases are TGCAGCGTTGATGTTCAGAGGCACAGGGGATCTCAGGAGACCCAGTACTTC. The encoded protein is CSVDVQRHRGSQETQYF.

As DNA, the CDR3 is TGTGCCAGCAGACCCCTAGGCGGGTGGTATGAGCAGTACTTC. Residues: CASRPLGGWYEQYF. The J gene is TRBJ2-7, the V gene TRBV6-6, with TRBD2 as a possible D gene (5 bases). V shed 6 bases and J shed 7 bases, with 19 bases lying between them. Germline V gene lookup returns CDR1 MNHNY and CDR2 SVGAGI (reference sequence). CDR3 length: 14 residues.

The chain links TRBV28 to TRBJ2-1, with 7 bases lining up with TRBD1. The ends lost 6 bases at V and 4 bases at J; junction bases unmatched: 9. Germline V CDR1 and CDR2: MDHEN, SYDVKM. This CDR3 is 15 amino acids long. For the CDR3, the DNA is TGTGCCAGCAGAGAGACAGGGCTGCAGTACAATGAGCAGTTCTTC. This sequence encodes CASRETGLQYNEQFF.

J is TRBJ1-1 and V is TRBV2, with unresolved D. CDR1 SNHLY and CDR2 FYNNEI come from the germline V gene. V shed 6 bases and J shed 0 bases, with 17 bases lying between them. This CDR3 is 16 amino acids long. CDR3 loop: CASRAQLYTLNTEAFF. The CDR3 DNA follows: TGTGCCAGCAGGGCACAGTTATACACCCTGAACACTGAAGCTTTCTTT.

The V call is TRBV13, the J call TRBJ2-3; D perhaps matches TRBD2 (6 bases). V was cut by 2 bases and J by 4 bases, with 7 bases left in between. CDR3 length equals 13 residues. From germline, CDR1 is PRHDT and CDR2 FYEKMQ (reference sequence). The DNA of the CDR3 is TGTGCCAGCAGCTTATGGGAGGCAGATACGCAGTATTTT. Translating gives CASSLWEADTQYF.